This TCR beta chain was documented in a study of blood T cell repertoires in COVID-19. As for the study in general: Researchers got acute and convalescent COVID-19 samples from the United States, Italy and Spain. The analysed material was cDNA or gDNA that came from T cells, B-cell-depleted T cells, or PBMCs.

V dropped 5 bases and J dropped 1 base, with 14 bases sitting between them. Germline-derived CDR1 and CDR2 are LNHDA and SQIVND (reference sequence). CDR3 length equals 15 residues. Patients of the Seattle cohort, enrolled during active infection, were followed longitudinally. Libraries were prepared by immunoSEQ multiplex PCR; TCRdb keeps only in-frame clonotypes and omits some of them. This sample carries under 300,000 clones, around 85% of them seen once, and the ten largest clones take more than 1.1%. Material for sequencing was peripheral blood. The TCR sequence derives from a human donor with COVID-19, enrolled during active disease. The donor label of this sample is uncertain. The chain uses TRBV19 and TRBJ2-5, with a possible D match to TRBD1 (5 bases). CDR3 DNA sequence: TGTGCCAGTAGTCTCCAAGAAGGGGTCCAAGAGACCCAGTACTTC. It encodes CASSLQEGVQETQYF.